Listed here are 5 T cell receptor beta chains from one sample, sequenced in a study of blood T cell repertoires in COVID-19. Repertoires were generated with immunoSEQ multiplex PCR, while TCRdb's copy carries only in-frame clones and drops some. Of more than 150,000 clones listed, over 90% are singletons. The material sequenced was peripheral blood. All receptors derive from a man in his fifties with acute or convalescent COVID-19.

V usage is TRBV5-1 and J usage is TRBJ1-4; D is undetermined. The CDR3 spans 15 residues. Germline CDR1 reads SGHRS; CDR2 reads YFSETQ. Trimming took off 4 bases at V and 8 bases at J, with 18 bases between the two ends. The CDR3 bases are TGCGCCAGCAGCCCCGGCGGGCAGCTAGAAGAAAAACTGTTTTTT. It specifies CASSPGGQLEEKLFF.

The chain joins TRBV2 to TRBJ1-2; 10 nucleotides line up with TRBD1. Germline loops: CDR1 SNHLY, CDR2 FYNNEI. CDR3 size: 14 residues. The J segment lost 8 bases and the V segment lost 6 bases, leaving 9 bases of the junction unmatched. CDR3 nucleotide sequence: TGTGCCAGCAGCCCAGACAGGGGGCGCGGAGGCTACACCTTC. This translates into CASSPDRGRGGYTF.

The chain employs TRBV10-3 and TRBJ1-1, with a weak D call TRBD1 (6 bases). The CDR3 spans 14 residues. The germline V gene encodes CDR1 ENHRY and CDR2 SYGVKD. Trimming took 8 bases from V and 1 from J, leaving 14 bases between them. CDR3 DNA sequence: TGTGCCATCTCGGGGGGGGCAGAGAACACTGAAGCTTTCTTT. Translating gives CAISGGAENTEAFF.

The V call is TRBV4-1, the J call TRBJ2-3, with TRBD2 identical over 7 bases. The CDR3 spans 15 residues. CDR1 and CDR2 from the germline V gene are MGHRA and YSYEKL. The junction had 5 bases not matched to a gene; V was cut back by 5 bases and J by 0 bases. CDR3 sequence reads: CASSRLALSTDTQYF. In DNA, the CDR3 is TGCGCCAGCAGCAGACTAGCACTTAGCACAGATACGCAGTATTTT.

The V call is TRBV29-1, the J call TRBJ1-3, with no clear D. Germline V lookup: CDR1 SQVTM, CDR2 ANQGSEA. The CDR3 consists of 13 residues. V lost 6 bases and J 2 bases, leaving 11 bases between the germline ends. CDR3 amino acids: CSVVETPGNTIYF. CDR3 in DNA: TGCAGCGTCGTCGAGACACCTGGAAACACCATATATTTT.